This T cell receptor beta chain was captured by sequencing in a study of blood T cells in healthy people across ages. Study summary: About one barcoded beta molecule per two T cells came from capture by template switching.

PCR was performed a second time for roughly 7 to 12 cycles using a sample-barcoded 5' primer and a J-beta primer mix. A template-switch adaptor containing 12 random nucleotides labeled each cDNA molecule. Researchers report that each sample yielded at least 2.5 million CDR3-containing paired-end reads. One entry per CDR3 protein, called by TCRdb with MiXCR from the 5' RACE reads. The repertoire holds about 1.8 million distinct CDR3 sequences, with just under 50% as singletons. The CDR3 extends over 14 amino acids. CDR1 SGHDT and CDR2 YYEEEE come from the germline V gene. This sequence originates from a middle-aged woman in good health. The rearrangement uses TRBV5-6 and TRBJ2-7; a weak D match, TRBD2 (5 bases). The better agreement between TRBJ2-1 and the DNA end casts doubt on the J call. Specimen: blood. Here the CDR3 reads CASSLVGRPKEQFF. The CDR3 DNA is TGTGCCAGCAGCTTGGTAGGGAGACCCAAGGAGCAGTTCTTC.